These 14 T cell receptor beta chains came from one sample sequenced in a study of vaccination and CD4 T cells after COVID-19. These receptors lack a known antigen. Once obtained from cultured CD4+ T cells, the DNA was sequenced using the Oncomine TCR Beta short-read assay. TCRdb called the PCR reads again in MiXCR, with one record for every CDR3 protein. The table includes around 16,000 distinct CDR3 sequences, less than 80% detected once. Documented treatment: roughly 11-day PBMC culture with coronavirus spike peptide pools or control peptides (ViraFEST assay). The sample was CD4+ T cells from blood, cultured in vitro. The receptors stem from a human donor who had recovered from COVID-19.

This chain uses TRBV20-1 with TRBJ2-5, with a possible D match to TRBD1 (6 bases). The CDR3 totals 12 residues. Trimming removed 5 bases from V and 6 bases from J, with 13 bases in between. Germline V gene lookup returns CDR1 DFQATT and CDR2 SNEGSKA (reference sequence). The CDR3 DNA sequence: TGCAGTGCTGGGGGACATGGAAAGACCCAGTACTTC. This sequence encodes CSAGGHGKTQYF.

The rearrangement uses TRBV24-1 and TRBJ2-1, with D possibly TRBD1 on 5 matching bases. V lost 6 bases, J lost 0 bases, and 14 bases lay in between. Germline assignment: CDR1 KGHDR and CDR2 SFDVKD. The CDR3 loop spans 16 amino acids. This CDR3 reads CATSQDSPSSYNEQFF. CDR3 DNA sequence: TGTGCCACCAGTCAAGACAGTCCCAGCTCCTACAATGAGCAGTTCTTC.

This rearrangement joins TRBV27 to TRBJ1-4; D might be TRBD1 (5 bases). The CDR3 spans 14 residues. Germline CDR1 reads MNHEY; CDR2 reads SMNVEV (reference sequence). Trimming removed 7 bases at V and 5 bases at J, with 14 bases between. Here the CDR3 reads CASNRGPGNEKLFF. The DNA of the CDR3 is TGTGCCAGCAATCGAGGGCCAGGGAATGAAAAACTGTTTTTT.

The chain recombines TRBV2 with TRBJ1-5, with 10 positions matching TRBD1. CDR1 is SNHLY, CDR2 FYNNEI, per germline. After removal of 6 bases from V and 4 bases from J, the junction contained 3 bases not matched to a gene. The CDR3 spans 14 residues. The CDR3 region is CASSPGQGNQPQHF. CDR3 DNA: TGTGCCAGCAGCCCGGGACAGGGGAATCAGCCCCAGCATTTT.

The chain combines TRBV6-2 or TRBV6-3 with TRBJ1-6, with 11 bases lining up with TRBD1. V was pared by 6 bases and J by 12 bases, with 10 bases of the junction left unmatched. From germline, CDR1 is MNHEY and CDR2 SVGEGT. This CDR3 is built from 15 residues. Here the CDR3 reads CASRPRTGGRLPLHF. The CDR3 DNA follows: TGTGCCAGCAGACCCCGGACAGGGGGCCGCCTACCCCTCCACTTT.

The sample holds one count of this clonotype. This chain's CDR3 is CASSGQPTNEKLFF. The CDR3 DNA sequence: TGTGCCAGCAGTGGACAGCCAACTAATGAAAAACTGTTTTTT. This chain uses TRBV6-1 with TRBJ1-4, with D perhaps TRBD1 (5 bases). The CDR3 covers 14 residues. Trimming stripped 4 bases from V and 0 bases from J, with 6 bases between. Germline V CDR1 and CDR2: MNHNS, SASEGT.

This clonotype is large within its sample. This chain uses TRBV6-4 with TRBJ2-7; D unclear. The CDR3 is made up of 18 amino acids. Germline V gives CDR1 MRHNA, CDR2 SNTAGT. Trimming left V 2 bases short and J 2 bases short, with 22 bases between. The CDR3 sequence is CASSDLLDTSRNPYEQYF. CDR3 bases: TGTGCCAGCAGTGACCTCTTAGATACGTCGCGGAACCCCTACGAGCAGTACTTC.

This rearrangement joins TRBV6-1 to TRBJ1-5, with 9 nucleotides matching TRBD1. This CDR3 contains 16 residues. Germline V lookup: CDR1 MNHNS, CDR2 SASEGT. The V segment lost 5 bases and the J segment 3 bases; nucleotides outside the gene matches: 8. CDR3 in amino acids: CASSTGQGRDNQPQHF. CDR3 nucleotide sequence: TGTGCCAGCAGTACCGGACAGGGGAGGGACAATCAGCCCCAGCATTTT.

The rearrangement joins TRBV28 to TRBJ1-1; possible D gene TRBD1, 5 bases. CDR3 length: 15 residues. The V end lost 6 bases, the J end lost 0 bases, and 14 bases lay between the germline ends. Germline V CDR1 and CDR2: MDHEN, SYDVKM. CDR3 sequence (DNA): TGTGCCAGCAGGCCCCCCCAGGGAATGAACACTGAAGCTTTCTTT. This gives the protein CASRPPQGMNTEAFF. Full variable domain (remainder filled in from reference TRBV28 and TRBJ1-1): DVKVTQSSRYLVKRTGEKVFLECVQDMDHENMFWYRQDPGLGLRLIYFSYDVKMKEKGDIPEGYSVSREKKERFSLILESASTNQTSMYLCASRPPQGMNTEAFFGQGTRLTVV.

The chain employs TRBV9 and TRBJ2-1; 8 bases match TRBD2. The germline V gene encodes CDR1 SGDLS and CDR2 YYNGEE. The CDR3 is 14 amino acids. With 3 bases clipped from V and 7 bases from J, the junction kept 6 bases outside the gene matches. CDR3 protein: CASSGGLAWNEQFF. The CDR3 region has the DNA TGTGCCAGCAGCGGCGGACTAGCCTGGAATGAGCAGTTCTTC.

This chain links TRBV15 with TRBJ1-1; no clear D gene. Trimming took off 0 bases at V and 3 bases at J, with 8 bases between the two ends. Germline CDR1 LNHNV, CDR2 YYDKDF (reference sequence). The CDR3 consists of 14 residues. CDR3 sequence reads: CATSREGGDTEAFF. The DNA of the CDR3 is TGTGCCACCAGCAGAGAGGGTGGGGACACTGAAGCTTTCTTT.

This clonotype was detected once. The junction departs from the called germline gene at one end, perhaps through a read error. The V and J genes are TRBV7-7 and TRBJ2-3; a weak D match, TRBD2 (5 bases). CDR1 is SSHAT, CDR2 FNYEAQ, per germline (reference sequence). There are 15 residues in the CDR3. The CDR3 nucleotides read TGTGCTAGCAGCCAAGGAGGTCCTAAGGCAGATACGCAGTATTTT. Its protein product is CASSQGGPKADTQYF.

There are a few counts of this clonotype. This chain links TRBV2 with TRBJ2-7; TRBD2 might be the D (6 bases). The CDR3 runs 14 residues. The V end lost 10 bases, the J end lost 7 bases, and 23 bases lay between the germline ends. The germline V gene has CDR1 SNHLY and CDR2 FYNNEI. The CDR3 region has the DNA TGTGCCACCTCCCAGGGAGGTGCTGTGGGGGAGCAGTACTTC. It codes for CATSQGGAVGEQYF.

The chain joins TRBV11-2 to TRBJ1-6, with 9 bases matching TRBD1. This CDR3 region has 15 residues. CDR1 and CDR2 (germline): SGHAT, FQNNGV. V was clipped by 3 bases and J by 9 bases; unmatched bases: 6. CDR3 loop: CASSFRGQGGSPLHF. The CDR3, as DNA: TGTGCCAGCAGCTTTAGGGGACAGGGTGGTTCACCCCTCCACTTT.